The 25 T cell receptor beta chains given below trace back to one sample, sequenced in a study of shared clonotypes between healthy human individuals. TCRdb's copy holds only in-frame clones and misses some; the assay was immunoSEQ multiplex PCR. The repertoire holds some 790,000 clones, with 55% to 80% as singletons. The sample consisted of memory CD4+ T cells sorted from blood. Subset: CD45RA-negative fraction. All receptors derive from a woman aged 25 to 45 in good health.

V usage is TRBV6-5 and J usage is TRBJ2-2, with D possibly being TRBD1 (6 bases). The V end lost 6 bases, the J end lost 1 base, and 9 bases lay between the germline ends. CDR1 MNHEY and CDR2 SVGAGI come from the germline V gene. The CDR3 sequence is 14 residues long. This chain's CDR3 is CASRRTENTGELFF. In nucleotides, the CDR3 is TGTGCCAGCAGACGGACAGAGAACACCGGGGAGCTGTTTTTT.

In this sample, this clone turned up a few times. The chain employs TRBV10-3 and TRBJ1-5; TRBD1 aligns across 7 bases. Per germline, CDR1 ENHRY and CDR2 SYGVKD. This CDR3 region has 13 residues. J was trimmed by 3 bases and V by 6 bases; bases with no gene match: 2. The CDR3 DNA follows: TGTGCCATCAGGGGACAGCCCAATCAGCCCCAGCATTTT. Its protein product is CAIRGQPNQPQHF.

This clone was found a few times. The chain couples TRBV9 to TRBJ2-1; 10 bases map to TRBD2. Trimming at V came to 5 bases and at J to 2 bases, leaving 7 bases not matched to a gene. Germline V gene sequence: CDR1 SGDLS, CDR2 YYNGEE. CDR3 length: 16 amino acids. The CDR3 sequence is CASSALAGSPYNEQFF. The CDR3 nucleotides read TGTGCCAGCAGTGCACTAGCGGGAAGCCCCTACAATGAGCAGTTCTTC.

The gene calls are TRBV6-5 and TRBJ1-3, with unresolved D. Trimming removed 0 bases from V and 3 bases from J, with 3 bases in between. The CDR3 is 13 amino acids. Per the germline V gene, CDR1 is MNHEY and CDR2 is SVGAGI. CDR3 residues: CASSYSGGNTIYF. DNA of the CDR3: TGTGCCAGCAGTTACTCCGGTGGAAACACCATATATTTT.

This clone was seen once. CDR3 loop: CASNLWLTELLFF. CDR3 coding DNA: TGTGCCAGCAACCTCTGGCTGACAGAGTTGCTGTTTTTT. This sequence joins TRBV5-4 and TRBJ1-4; a weak D match, TRBD1 (5 bases). The germline gives CDR1 SGHNT, CDR2 YYREEE (reference sequence). The CDR3 spans 13 residues. V was pared by 6 bases and J by 14 bases, with 20 bases between.

The DNA of the CDR3 is TGTGCCAGCAGCCCTGGACTAGCGGGAGAGGATACGCAGTATTTT. This encodes CASSPGLAGEDTQYF. V usage is TRBV9 and J usage is TRBJ2-3; 13 bases match TRBD2. Trimming cost V 4 bases and J 6 bases; bases outside gene matches: 5. Germline V lookup: CDR1 SGDLS, CDR2 YYNGEE. The CDR3 length is 15 residues.

The J gene is TRBJ2-2, the V gene TRBV25-1; 13 bases match TRBD2. V was pared by 3 bases and J by 2 bases, with 3 bases of the junction left unmatched. The CDR3 runs to 17 residues. Germline CDR1 is MGHDK and CDR2 is SYGVNS. DNA of the CDR3: TGTGCCAGCAGTGAGACTAGCGGGAGGTTTAACACCGGGGAGCTGTTTTTT. Translating gives CASSETSGRFNTGELFF.

The chain has TRBV5-1 and TRBJ1-2; TRBD1 aligns across 9 bases. This CDR3 is 14 amino acids long. Per the germline V gene, CDR1 is SGHRS and CDR2 is YFSETQ. With 4 bases clipped from V and 8 bases from J, the junction kept 9 bases outside the gene matches. CDR3: CASSEAWTGDGYTF. The CDR3 DNA reads TGCGCCAGCAGCGAGGCGTGGACAGGGGACGGCTACACCTTC.

The chain employs TRBV6-1 and TRBJ2-7; the D gene is possibly TRBD1 (6 bases). The CDR3 spans 16 residues. Germline-derived CDR1 and CDR2 are MNHNS and SASEGT. Trimming cost V 0 bases and J 2 bases, with 14 bases left between them. The CDR3 region is CASSEAIQGSAYEQYF. For the CDR3, the DNA is TGTGCCAGCAGTGAAGCGATACAGGGATCGGCCTACGAGCAGTACTTC.

This clone was detected only a few times. This chain connects TRBV28 to TRBJ1-2; D is undetermined. The V and J ends lost 2 bases and 4 bases respectively, with 11 bases between them. CDR1 MDHEN and CDR2 SYDVKM come from the germline V gene. CDR3 length: 14 amino acids. DNA for the CDR3: TGTGCCAGCAGTTTACGGCCGGATCTCTATGGCTACACCTTC. Amino acid sequence: CASSLRPDLYGYTF.

In the case of this clone: The junction and the germline gene differ at one end; a read error may be behind it. The chain is built from TRBV20-1 and TRBJ2-3, with 9 bases fitting TRBD2. This CDR3 is built from 11 residues. The germline V gene has CDR1 DFQATT and CDR2 SNEGSKA (reference sequence). CDR3 in amino acids: CSAKGPSGRLF. DNA for the CDR3: TGCAGTGCAAAGGGGCCCAGCGGGAGGCTTTTT.

In this sample, this clone turned up a few times. V gene TRBV7-3 combines with J gene TRBJ1-3, with D possibly matching TRBD1 (6 bases). CDR3 length equals 15 residues. Trimming shortened V by 2 bases and J by 0 bases, and 8 bases separated the two germline ends. From germline, CDR1 is SGHTA and CDR2 FQGTGA. CDR3 amino acids: CASSLDRRSGNTIYF. The CDR3 nucleotides read TGTGCCAGCAGCTTAGACAGGCGCTCTGGAAACACCATATATTTT.

A few counts support this clone. The rearrangement uses TRBV29-1 and TRBJ2-5; possibly TRBD2 for D (5 bases). The CDR3 consists of 12 residues. Germline V CDR1 and CDR2: SQVTM, ANQGSEA. The germline V and J ends were trimmed by 5 bases and 1 base, with 8 bases remaining between them. CDR3 DNA: TGCAGCGTTAAGGACTTCCAAGAGACCCAGTACTTC. This gives the protein CSVKDFQETQYF.

The V gene is TRBV11-2, the J gene TRBJ1-4; D is uncertain. Germline CDR1 and CDR2: SGHAT and FQNNGV. V was pared by 5 bases and J by 10 bases, with 20 bases between. This CDR3 has 15 amino acids. In DNA form, the CDR3 reads TGTGCCAGCAGCCCCCTGCGGGGATTCGACGGAAAACTGTTTTTT. Translating gives CASSPLRGFDGKLFF.

The chain carries TRBV5-1 and TRBJ1-4; D might be TRBD1 (5 bases). V was shortened by 5 bases and J by 4 bases, with 12 bases between the two germline ends. This CDR3 has 14 amino acids. From germline, CDR1 is SGHRS and CDR2 YFSETQ. The CDR3 DNA reads TGCGCCAGCAGGGGGCAGCGGTTTAATGAAAAACTGTTTTTT. Translating gives CASRGQRFNEKLFF.

This chain connects TRBV10-2 to TRBJ2-5; 7 nucleotides align to TRBD2. Germline trimming cut 0 bases from V and 4 bases from J; bases unmatched to any gene: 5. Germline V lookup: CDR1 WSHSY, CDR2 SAAADI. CDR3 length equals 15 residues. The CDR3 protein is CASSESTWGGETQYF. For the CDR3, the DNA is TGCGCCAGCAGTGAGTCGACGTGGGGGGGAGAGACCCAGTACTTC.

The chain couples TRBV5-8 to TRBJ2-7; possibly TRBD1 for D (6 bases). Trimming shortened V by 0 bases and J by 7 bases, and 17 bases separated the two germline ends. This CDR3 has 15 residues. CDR1 and CDR2 (germline): SGHTS, YDEGEE. The CDR3 region is CASSLVVQGPREQYF. The DNA for the CDR3 is TGTGCCAGCAGCTTGGTGGTACAGGGCCCGAGGGAGCAGTACTTC.

This clone was counted between two and nine times. This chain uses TRBV10-3 with TRBJ2-7; 10 bases are a match to TRBD1. Unmatched junction bases numbered 6, after V lost 6 bases and J lost 1 base. CDR3 length: 15 amino acids. The germline V gene encodes CDR1 ENHRY and CDR2 SYGVKD. The CDR3 DNA reads TGTGCCATCAGGGAACCGGGACAGGGGTCCTACGAGCAGTACTTC. Translation: CAIREPGQGSYEQYF.

The rearrangement joins TRBV28 to TRBJ2-1; no clear D gene. CDR1 and CDR2 (germline): MDHEN, SYDVKM. Trimming removed 6 bases from V and 9 bases from J, with 15 bases in between. The CDR3 length is 13 residues. The CDR3 reads CASRGIPPPEQFF. The DNA of the CDR3 is TGTGCCAGCAGGGGGATACCACCCCCTGAGCAGTTCTTC.

The chain carries TRBV6-5 and TRBJ2-7; possible D gene TRBD2, 5 bases. The CDR3 totals 16 residues. V dropped 0 bases and J dropped 0 bases, with 12 bases sitting between them. Germline assignment: CDR1 MNHEY and CDR2 SVGAGI. In nucleotides, the CDR3 is TGTGCCAGCAGTTACTCGGTAATCGGAGGCTCCTACGAGCAGTACTTC. Translating gives CASSYSVIGGSYEQYF.

The rearrangement uses TRBV19 and TRBJ2-7, with D perhaps TRBD1 (7 bases). Germline CDR1 is LNHDA and CDR2 is SQIVND (reference sequence). V was cut by 5 bases and J by 6 bases, with 17 bases left in between. This CDR3 has 14 amino acids. In DNA form, the CDR3 reads TGTGCCAGTAGTCCGCGGGACAGCGGGTCCGAGCAGTACTTC. Residues: CASSPRDSGSEQYF.

Comments on this clone: At the DNA level, this CDR3 is encoded by other sequences in the same sample as well. The gene calls are TRBV5-1 and TRBJ2-1; TRBD2 agrees at 8 bases. The length of the CDR3 is 16 residues. Trimming cost V 3 bases and J 0 bases; bases outside gene matches: 5. Germline assignment: CDR1 SGHRS and CDR2 YFSETQ. The CDR3 bases are TGCGCCAGCAGCTCGTCCGGGACTAGCTCCTACAATGAGCAGTTCTTC. Translating it yields CASSSSGTSSYNEQFF.

This rearrangement joins TRBV28 to TRBJ2-2; D not resolved. The germline V and J ends were trimmed by 0 bases and 2 bases, with 4 bases remaining between them. In germline, CDR1 is MDHEN, CDR2 SYDVKM. CDR3 length: 14 amino acids. Here the CDR3 DNA reads TGTGCCAGCAGTTTATGGGAAAACACCGGGGAGCTGTTTTTT. Residues: CASSLWENTGELFF.

As to this clone: The same CDR3 arises from other DNA sequences in this sample as well. V usage is TRBV9 and J usage is TRBJ2-7; 7 positions agree with TRBD2. The germline CDR1 and CDR2 sequences are SGDLS and YYNGEE. This CDR3 contains 14 residues. V shed 2 bases, J shed 4 bases, and the junction held 6 bases outside the gene matches. CDR3 in amino acids: CASSVGLAEYEQYF. The DNA for the CDR3 is TGTGCCAGCAGCGTCGGCCTAGCGGAATACGAGCAGTACTTC.

The chain joins TRBV27 to TRBJ2-7, with TRBD1 matching over 9 bases. The V segment lost 5 bases and the J segment 2 bases; nucleotides outside the gene matches: 1. Germline assignment: CDR1 MNHEY and CDR2 SMNVEV (reference sequence). This CDR3 has 13 amino acids. In DNA form, the CDR3 reads TGTGCCAGCAGTCGGACAGGGGCCTACGAGCAGTACTTC. Its translation: CASSRTGAYEQYF.